The 32 T cell receptor beta chains given below trace back to one sample, sequenced in a study of T-cell memory formation after mild COVID-19. TCRdb fed the 5' RACE reads into MiXCR, producing one record per CDR3 protein. Of roughly 150,000 distinct CDR3 sequences detected, 14% appear once; the ten largest clones hold about 29%. Sequencing was done on a sample of PBMCs or a T cell subset sorted from them (not recorded which). The receptors stem from an adult woman who had mild COVID-19 (a few samples of this study predate the infection). Cell type and time point are not known.

This clonotype came up once. This chain connects TRBV11-3 to TRBJ1-6, with 12 bases identical to TRBD1. CDR3 length equals 15 residues. The V and J ends lost 5 bases and 9 bases, in that order; junction bases with no gene match: 5. Germline lookup yields CDR1 SGHNT and CDR2 YENEEA. CDR3 in DNA: TGTGCCAGCAGCGCAGAGGGACAGGGGGCTTCACCCCTCCACTTT. Translated: CASSAEGQGASPLHF. Variable domain in full (rest from reference TRBV11-3 and TRBJ1-6): EAGVVQSPRYKIIEKKQPVAFWCNPISGHNTLYWYLQNLGQGPELLIRYENEEAVDDSQLPKDRFSAERLKGVDSTLKIQPAELGDSAVYLCASSAEGQGASPLHFGNGTRLTVT.

This clonotype has a handful of counts. Here the CDR3 reads CASSLELAGNTDTQYF. CDR3 nucleotides: TGCGCCAGCAGCTTGGAGTTAGCGGGGAACACAGATACGCAGTATTTT. The J gene is TRBJ2-3, the V gene TRBV5-1; 8 positions match TRBD2. The CDR3 is made up of 16 amino acids. Germline V CDR1 and CDR2: SGHRS, YFSETQ. With V trimmed by 0 bases and J by 2 bases, 5 bases remained unmatched.

The chain is built from TRBV24-1 and TRBJ2-3; 8 bases align to TRBD1. The CDR3 loop spans 15 amino acids. J was trimmed by 4 bases and V by 0 bases; bases with no gene match: 2. Germline V gene sequence: CDR1 KGHDR, CDR2 SFDVKD. DNA for the CDR3: TGTGCCACCAGTGATTTGTTACAGGGGGCAGATACGCAGTATTTT. As protein: CATSDLLQGADTQYF.

This chain connects TRBV5-1 to TRBJ1-1; 9 positions match TRBD1. In germline, CDR1 is SGHRS, CDR2 YFSETQ. This CDR3 has 15 residues. V was pared by 4 bases and J by 2 bases, with 6 bases of the junction left unmatched. CDR3 in DNA: TGCGCCAGCAGCGACATAACAGGGGGCAACACTGAAGCTTTCTTT. This codes for CASSDITGGNTEAFF.

V usage is TRBV7-9 and J usage is TRBJ2-3; D is undetermined. Trimming pared 6 bases from V and 6 bases from J, leaving 13 bases between. The CDR3 covers 13 residues. Germline CDR1 is SEHNR and CDR2 is FQNEAQ (reference sequence). For the CDR3, the DNA is TGTGCCAGCAGTCGCCTGGCCCCGGATACGCAGTATTTT. As protein: CASSRLAPDTQYF.

CDR3 nucleotides: TGTGCCAGCAGCTTGCTATACGTCCGGGGAATAACTGAAGCTTTCTTT. Its protein is CASSLLYVRGITEAFF. The V gene is TRBV7-9, the J gene TRBJ1-1, with no clear D. This CDR3 is 16 amino acids long. Trimming removed 3 bases from V and 5 bases from J, with 19 bases in between. Germline-derived CDR1 and CDR2 are SEHNR and FQNEAQ (reference sequence). The whole variable domain, filled in from reference TRBV7-9 and TRBJ1-1, reads DTGVSQNPRHKITKRGQNVTFRCDPISEHNRLYWYRQTLGQGPEFLTYFQNEAQLEKSRLLSDRFSAERPKGSFSTLEIQRTEQGDSAMYLCASSLLYVRGITEAFFGQGTRLTVV.

This clonotype was counted only a few times. This rearrangement joins TRBV6-4 to TRBJ2-2; D possibly corresponds to TRBD2 (7 bases). This CDR3 has 16 residues. From germline, CDR1 is MRHNA and CDR2 SNTAGT. V was trimmed by 2 bases and J by 7 bases, leaving 17 bases between them. The CDR3 reads CASSDTPGGPSGELFF. The CDR3 DNA reads TGTGCCAGCAGTGACACACCGGGGGGCCCTAGCGGGGAGCTGTTTTTT.

This clonotype has more than one count but fewer than ten. The chain has TRBV7-2 and TRBJ2-7; D gene ambiguous. The CDR3 is made up of 14 amino acids. Germline CDR1 SGHTA, CDR2 FQGNSA. V shed 3 bases and J shed 2 bases, with 11 bases lying between them. The CDR3 DNA sequence: TGTGCCAGCAGCTTCTCGGACGGAACCTACGAGCAGTACTTC. This encodes CASSFSDGTYEQYF. Combining the CDR3 with reference TRBV7-2 and TRBJ2-7 gives the whole variable domain GAGVSQSPSNKVTEKGKDVELRCDPISGHTALYWYRQSLGQGLEFLIYFQGNSAPDKSGLPSDRFSAERTGGSVSTLTIQRTQQEDSAVYLCASSFSDGTYEQYFGPGTRLTVT.

V is TRBV11-2 and J is TRBJ2-7; TRBD2 agrees at 8 bases. The ends lost 5 bases at V and 2 bases at J; junction bases unmatched: 11. There are 16 residues in the CDR3. Germline V gene lookup returns CDR1 SGHAT and CDR2 FQNNGV. CDR3 bases: TGTGCCAGCAGCCAAATGGGAACTAGCGGCACCTACGAGCAGTACTTC. Protein: CASSQMGTSGTYEQYF.

This clonotype has more than one count but fewer than ten. V usage is TRBV5-6 and J usage is TRBJ1-2; a weak D match, TRBD1 (5 bases). In germline, CDR1 is SGHDT, CDR2 YYEEEE. The CDR3 contains 14 residues. Between the trimmed V and J ends, which lost 0 bases and 4 bases, there was a span of 10 bases. The CDR3 here is CASSLGQGTYGYTF. CDR3 DNA sequence: TGTGCCAGCAGCTTGGGGCAGGGAACCTATGGCTACACCTTC.

J is TRBJ2-1 and V is TRBV10-3; D ambiguous. The V end lost 0 bases, the J end lost 0 bases, and 6 bases lay between the germline ends. The CDR3 is 15 amino acids. CDR1 and CDR2 (germline): ENHRY, SYGVKD. The CDR3 region is CAISESRSSYNEQFF. For the CDR3, the DNA is TGTGCCATCAGTGAGTCCAGGAGCTCCTACAATGAGCAGTTCTTC.

This chain uses TRBV5-5 with TRBJ2-7; TRBD2 agrees at 7 bases. V shed 6 bases and J 3 bases; nucleotides not matched to a gene: 12. The CDR3 is 15 amino acids. From germline, CDR1 is SGHKS and CDR2 YYEKEE (reference sequence). CDR3 sequence (DNA): TGTGCCAGCATCGGGGGGAGCTCGGTCATCTACGAGCAGTACTTC. Its translation is CASIGGSSVIYEQYF.

This clonotype has more than one count but fewer than ten. The chain joins TRBV7-8 to TRBJ2-3; 11 bases line up with TRBD2. CDR1 and CDR2 from the germline V gene are SGHVS and FQNEAQ. This CDR3 has 16 residues. J was trimmed by 2 bases and V by 6 bases; bases with no gene match: 7. The CDR3 protein is CASSLRLAGNTDTQYF. The CDR3 nucleotides read TGTGCCAGCAGTCTCAGACTAGCGGGAAACACAGATACGCAGTATTTT.

CDR3 nucleotide sequence: TGTGCCAGTAGTCACACACACGCAGAGGATACGCAGTATTTT. Its protein is CASSHTHAEDTQYF. This chain joins TRBV19 and TRBJ2-3, with no clear D. The CDR3 is 14 amino acids. Germline CDR1 reads LNHDA; CDR2 reads SQIVND (reference sequence). V lost 5 bases and J 6 bases, leaving 15 bases between the germline ends.

This clonotype was counted at least ten times. This chain uses TRBV29-1 with TRBJ2-4; perhaps TRBD2 as D (6 bases). Per the germline V gene, CDR1 is SQVTM and CDR2 is ANQGSEA. V was trimmed by 0 bases and J by 6 bases, leaving 9 bases between them. This CDR3 comprises 13 residues. Here the CDR3 reads CSVEDLGGNIQYF. CDR3 bases: TGCAGCGTTGAAGATCTGGGGGGAAACATTCAGTACTTC. The full variable domain, completed using reference TRBV29-1 and TRBJ2-4, is SAVISQKPSRDICQRGTSLTIQCQVDSQVTMMFWYRQQPGQSLTLIATANQGSEATYESGFVIDKFPISRPNLTFSTLTVSNMSPEDSSIYLCSVEDLGGNIQYFGAGTRLSVL.

This clonotype has more than one count but fewer than ten. The V gene is TRBV12-3 or TRBV12-4, the J gene TRBJ2-3, with 8 bases fitting TRBD2. This CDR3 is 14 amino acids long. Trimming removed 6 bases from V and 5 bases from J; junction bases left unmatched: 7. The DNA for the CDR3 is TGTGCCAGCAGCGCCGGGGGGGGCGGAGATACGCAGTATTTT. Translated: CASSAGGGGDTQYF.

This clonotype occurred a few times. The CDR3 reads CATSVGNTGELFF. The CDR3 region has the DNA TGTGCCACCAGTGTCGGGAACACCGGGGAGCTGTTTTTT. This chain connects TRBV24-1 to TRBJ2-2, with D unclear. This CDR3 contains 13 residues. V lost 5 bases and J lost 1, with 4 bases in between. Per germline, CDR1 KGHDR and CDR2 SFDVKD.

On this clonotype itself: The junction does not match germline at one end; this may be a read error. This rearrangement joins TRBV12-3 or TRBV12-4 to TRBJ1-2; 7 bases agree with TRBD1. CDR3 length equals 13 residues. CDR3: CASTLDRDYGYTF. CDR3 sequence (DNA): TGTGCCAGCACTTTAGACAGGGACTATGGCTACACCTTC.

This clonotype was observed a handful of times. The chain couples TRBV7-9 to TRBJ1-2; TRBD1 might be the D (5 bases). The CDR3 has 15 residues. Germline V lookup: CDR1 SEHNR, CDR2 FQNEAQ (reference sequence). Trimming removed 3 bases at V and 1 base at J, with 12 bases between. The CDR3 is CASSFPLGHNYGYTF. In DNA, the CDR3 is TGTGCCAGCAGCTTCCCACTAGGACATAACTATGGCTACACCTTC.

This chain joins TRBV5-1 and TRBJ2-7, with TRBD1 identical over 7 bases. The V segment lost 3 bases and the J segment 7 bases; nucleotides outside the gene matches: 7. Germline V lookup: CDR1 SGHRS, CDR2 YFSETQ. The CDR3 covers 13 residues. CDR3 DNA sequence: TGCGCCAGCAGCTCAACCGGGACAGAAGAGCAGTACTTC. Protein sequence: CASSSTGTEEQYF.

The J gene is TRBJ2-7, the V gene TRBV5-5, with TRBD1 matching 9 bases. The germline CDR1 and CDR2 sequences are SGHKS and YYEKEE (reference sequence). The ends lost 2 bases at V and 7 bases at J; junction bases unmatched: 13. The CDR3 extends over 16 amino acids. For the CDR3, the DNA is TGTGCCAGCAGCTTCCTGCCGGGACAGGGAGAAGAGGAGCAGTACTTC. Translated, it gives CASSFLPGQGEEEQYF.

The chain is built from TRBV7-8 and TRBJ1-4; tentatively, D is TRBD1 (5 bases). The germline V gene has CDR1 SGHVS and CDR2 FQNEAQ. The CDR3 is 13 residues long. V was pared by 3 bases and J by 6 bases, with 8 bases between. The CDR3 loop is CASSLGGDEKLFF. CDR3 nucleotides: TGTGCCAGCAGCTTGGGGGGGGATGAAAAACTGTTTTTT.

This clonotype came up a few times. V usage is TRBV6-2 or TRBV6-3 and J usage is TRBJ2-2; D uncertain. Trimming stripped 0 bases from V and 3 bases from J, with 17 bases between. CDR1 is MNHEY and CDR2 is SVGEGT in the germline V gene. The length of the CDR3 is 18 residues. The CDR3 region has the DNA TGTGCCAGCAGTTACTCGAAGGCCATTAGTTTGCACACCGGGGAGCTGTTTTTT. Its translation is CASSYSKAISLHTGELFF.

This rearrangement joins TRBV12-3 or TRBV12-4 to TRBJ1-3; D remains unclear. Trimming removed 5 bases from V and 0 bases from J, with 8 bases in between. CDR3 length: 14 amino acids. This CDR3 reads CASSVTSSGNTIYF. The CDR3 DNA reads as TGTGCCAGCAGTGTCACTAGCTCTGGAAACACCATATATTTT.

The chain combines TRBV5-1 with TRBJ2-7, with TRBD2 matching over 8 bases. Germline V gene data show CDR1 as SGHRS and CDR2 as YFSETQ. CDR3 length: 13 amino acids. With 6 bases clipped from V and 5 bases from J, the junction kept 7 bases outside the gene matches. The CDR3 DNA reads as TGCGCCAGCAAGACTAAAGCGGGAGACGAGCAGTACTTC. Its translation: CASKTKAGDEQYF.

This clonotype was seen a handful of times. The CDR3 protein is CASSLRQAMNTEAFF. The CDR3 nucleotides are TGTGCCAGCAGCTTACGTCAAGCGATGAACACTGAAGCTTTCTTT. This chain links TRBV11-3 with TRBJ1-1; D is unresolved. The CDR3 consists of 15 residues. The germline gives CDR1 SGHNT, CDR2 YENEEA. V lost 2 bases to trimming and J lost 0 bases, with 10 bases between them.

The chain employs TRBV21-1 and TRBJ2-5; TRBD2 was called by the table and not checked on the DNA. TRBV21-1 is a recognized pseudogene. CDR3 length equals 13 residues. CDR3 sequence: CASSKVPRETQYF. The CDR3 region has the DNA TGTGCCAGCAGCAAGGTCCCTCGGGAGACCCAGTACTTC.

This clonotype occurred a few times. The chain is built from TRBV27 and TRBJ2-7; TRBD2 aligns across 10 bases. This CDR3 has 15 amino acids. Germline V gene data show CDR1 as MNHEY and CDR2 as SMNVEV (reference sequence). Losses at the gene ends were 4 bases for V and 5 bases for J; bases not matched to a gene: 8. Here the CDR3 reads CASSSSPSGGNEQYF. For the CDR3, the DNA is TGTGCCAGCAGTTCTTCTCCTAGCGGGGGTAACGAGCAGTACTTC.

This sequence joins TRBV27 and TRBJ2-2; 8 bases fit TRBD1. V lost 6 bases, J lost 3 bases, and 6 bases stayed unmatched. This CDR3 region has 15 residues. Per germline, CDR1 MNHEY and CDR2 SMNVEV (reference sequence). CDR3 amino acids: CASSKGTGYTGELFF. In nucleotides, the CDR3 is TGTGCCAGCAGCAAAGGGACAGGCTACACCGGGGAGCTGTTTTTT.

The chain links TRBV7-8 to TRBJ1-1; D unclear. The CDR3 consists of 15 residues. V lost 2 bases and J lost 1, with 11 bases in between. Looked up from germline, CDR1 is SGHVS and CDR2 is FQNEAQ. CDR3 DNA: TGTGCCAGCAGCTTATATGAGGGAACGAACACTGAAGCTTTCTTT. Its translation: CASSLYEGTNTEAFF.

The chain combines TRBV7-6 with TRBJ2-2; TRBD1 matches 8 bases. This CDR3 has 17 amino acids. V lost 0 bases to trimming and J lost 2 bases; unmatched junction nucleotides: 5. CDR1 and CDR2 (germline): SGHVS, FNYEAQ. The CDR3 DNA reads as TGTGCCAGCAGCTTAGCCCTGGACAGGGAAAACACCGGGGAGCTGTTTTTT. As protein: CASSLALDRENTGELFF.

In this sample, this clonotype turned up a few times. The J gene is TRBJ2-1, the V gene TRBV7-9; TRBD2 aligns across 7 bases. The V and J ends lost 4 bases and 10 bases, in that order; junction bases with no gene match: 13. The CDR3 loop spans 15 amino acids. CDR1 and CDR2 (germline): SEHNR, FQNEAQ (reference sequence). This CDR3 reads CASSSPSGPGREQFF. The CDR3, as DNA: TGTGCCAGCAGCTCTCCTAGCGGCCCAGGGAGGGAGCAGTTCTTC.